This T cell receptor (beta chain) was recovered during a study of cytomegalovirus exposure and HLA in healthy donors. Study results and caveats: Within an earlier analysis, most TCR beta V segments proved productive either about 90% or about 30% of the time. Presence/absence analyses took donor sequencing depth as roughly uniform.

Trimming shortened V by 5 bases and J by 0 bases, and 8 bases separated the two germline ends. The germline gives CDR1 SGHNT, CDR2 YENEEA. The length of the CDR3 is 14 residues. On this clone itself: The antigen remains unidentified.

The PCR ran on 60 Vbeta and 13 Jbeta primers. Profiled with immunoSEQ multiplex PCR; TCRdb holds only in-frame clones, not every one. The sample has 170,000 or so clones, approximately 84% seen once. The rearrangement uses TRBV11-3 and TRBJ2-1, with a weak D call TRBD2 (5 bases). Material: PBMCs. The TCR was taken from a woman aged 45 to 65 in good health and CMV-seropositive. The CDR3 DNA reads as TGTGCCAGCAGCCCGGGGAGCTCCTACAATGAGCAGTTCTTC. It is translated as CASSPGSSYNEQFF. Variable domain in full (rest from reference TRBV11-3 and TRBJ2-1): EAGVVQSPRYKIIEKKQPVAFWCNPISGHNTLYWYLQNLGQGPELLIRYENEEAVDDSQLPKDRFSAERLKGVDSTLKIQPAELGDSAVYLCASSPGSSYNEQFFGPGTRLTVL.